This passage covers 20 T cell receptor beta chains from one sample sequenced in a study of cytomegalovirus exposure and HLA in healthy donors. Clones were read by immunoSEQ multiplex PCR, and TCRdb kept only the in-frame ones, dropping some. This sample has 130,000 to 150,000 clones, with approximately 86% found just once. The sample was PBMCs. All receptors come from a man aged 18 to 29 in good health and CMV-seropositive.

The CDR3 nucleotides read TGTGCCTGGAACAGGGTCTCCCTCTCCTACGAGCAGTACTTC. It encodes CAWNRVSLSYEQYF. The chain carries TRBV30 and TRBJ2-7; TRBD1 might be the D (6 bases). The germline V gene encodes CDR1 GTSNPN and CDR2 SVGIG (reference sequence). The CDR3 consists of 14 residues. V was trimmed by 4 bases and J by 0 bases, leaving 13 bases between them.

The chain recombines TRBV28 with TRBJ2-7, with a tentative D call TRBD1 (6 bases). Germline V gene data show CDR1 as MDHEN and CDR2 as SYDVKM. This CDR3 spans 13 amino acids. V lost 4 bases and J lost 3, with 10 bases in between. CDR3 in amino acids: CASSWLRGYEQYF. The CDR3 coding sequence is TGTGCCAGCAGTTGGCTCAGGGGCTACGAGCAGTACTTC.

The chain couples TRBV28 to TRBJ1-6; TRBD1 might be the D (6 bases). The V end lost 3 bases, the J end lost 7 bases, and 10 bases lay between the germline ends. Per the germline V gene, CDR1 is MDHEN and CDR2 is SYDVKM. The CDR3 is 14 amino acids. CDR3: CASSFGTPNSPLHF. The CDR3 bases are TGTGCCAGCAGTTTCGGGACACCCAATTCACCCCTCCACTTT.

The gene calls are TRBV28 and TRBJ1-2; the D gene is possibly TRBD1 (6 bases). Trimming left V 9 bases short and J 7 bases short, with 18 bases between. CDR1 MDHEN and CDR2 SYDVKM come from the germline V gene. There are 13 residues in the CDR3. The CDR3 DNA sequence: TGTGCCAGTGAGGACAGCTCCCTACCTGGCTACACCTTC. Translating gives CASEDSSLPGYTF.

The chain has TRBV29-1 and TRBJ2-7; possible D gene TRBD1, 6 bases. Deletions cut 3 bases from V and 7 bases from J, with 22 bases between. The CDR3 is made up of 15 amino acids. Germline CDR1 is SQVTM and CDR2 is ANQGSEA. The CDR3 DNA follows: TGCAGCGTTGATGCTTCTTGGGGGCTTCCGGGAGAGCAGTACTTC. Protein product: CSVDASWGLPGEQYF.

In this sample, this clone turned up once. The rearrangement joins TRBV2 to TRBJ1-1; tentatively, D is TRBD1 (6 bases). Trimming left V 5 bases short and J 4 bases short, with 14 bases between. Germline CDR1 SNHLY, CDR2 FYNNEI. There are 14 residues in the CDR3. The CDR3 sequence: CASSLRQEVTEAFF. DNA for the CDR3: TGTGCCAGCAGTCTTCGACAGGAGGTCACTGAAGCTTTCTTT. The variable domain in full, with the rest retrieved from reference TRBV2 and TRBJ1-1, is EPEVTQTPSHQVTQMGQEVILRCVPISNHLYFYWYRQILGQKVEFLVSFYNNEISEKSEIFDDQFSVERPDGSNFTLKIRSTKLEDSAMYFCASSLRQEVTEAFFGQGTRLTVV.

The chain carries TRBV2 and TRBJ2-1; 7 bases fit TRBD1. CDR1 is SNHLY, CDR2 FYNNEI, per germline. The CDR3 covers 15 residues. V trimming: 3 bases; J trimming: 7 bases; junction bases outside the gene matches: 9. The DNA for the CDR3 is TGTGCCAGCAGTGAGGGACAGAATCCAGTTAATGAGCAGTTCTTC. Its protein product is CASSEGQNPVNEQFF.

The chain uses TRBV6-5 and TRBJ2-7; 7 nucleotides agree with TRBD1. J was trimmed by 0 bases and V by 5 bases; bases with no gene match: 7. The CDR3 is 15 residues long. Germline CDR1 is MNHEY and CDR2 is SVGAGI. CDR3 region: CASSKTGDSSYEQYF. The CDR3 DNA reads TGTGCCAGCAGTAAAACAGGGGACAGCTCCTACGAGCAGTACTTC.

This chain uses TRBV7-9 with TRBJ2-1; 7 nucleotides align to TRBD1. The CDR3 sequence is 16 residues long. The germline gives CDR1 SEHNR, CDR2 FQNEAQ (reference sequence). V was clipped by 2 bases and J by 6 bases; unmatched bases: 10. CDR3 protein: CASSLPRQGVGNEQFF. The CDR3 nucleotides read TGTGCCAGCAGCTTACCCCGACAGGGCGTTGGCAATGAGCAGTTCTTC. The full variable domain, with the rest looked up from reference TRBV7-9 and TRBJ2-1, is DTGVSQNPRHKITKRGQNVTFRCDPISEHNRLYWYRQTLGQGPEFLTYFQNEAQLEKSRLLSDRFSAERPKGSFSTLEIQRTEQGDSAMYLCASSLPRQGVGNEQFFGPGTRLTVL.

V and J are TRBV27 and TRBJ1-3; D might be TRBD1 (5 bases). The length of the CDR3 is 15 residues. Trimming stripped 4 bases from V and 4 bases from J, with 14 bases between. Germline V gene data show CDR1 as MNHEY and CDR2 as SMNVEV (reference sequence). The CDR3 reads CASSYRLTGGNTIYF. The CDR3 DNA reads as TGTGCCAGCAGTTACAGGCTCACTGGGGGAAACACCATATATTTT.

The chain recombines TRBV2 with TRBJ2-7; TRBD2 matches 9 bases. The CDR3 contains 16 residues. In germline, CDR1 is SNHLY, CDR2 FYNNEI. V was pared by 7 bases and J by 1 base, with 11 bases of the junction left unmatched. The CDR3, as DNA: TGTGCCAGCAACCCGAGGGCGGGAGGGCCGTCCTACGAGCAGTACTTC. This encodes CASNPRAGGPSYEQYF.

CDR3 DNA: TGTGCCAGCAGCTTAGAGGCTAGCTCCTACGAGCAGTACTTC. This gives the protein CASSLEASSYEQYF. The chain couples TRBV7-9 to TRBJ2-7; no firm D call. Germline-derived CDR1 and CDR2 are SEHNR and FQNEAQ (reference sequence). V lost 1 base to trimming and J lost 0 bases, with 7 bases between them. CDR3 length: 14 amino acids. Full variable domain (remainder filled in from reference TRBV7-9 and TRBJ2-7): DTGVSQNPRHKITKRGQNVTFRCDPISEHNRLYWYRQTLGQGPEFLTYFQNEAQLEKSRLLSDRFSAERPKGSFSTLEIQRTEQGDSAMYLCASSLEASSYEQYFGPGTRLTVT.

This clone has just one count. The V gene is TRBV6-1, the J gene TRBJ1-2, with TRBD1 as a possible D gene (5 bases). Trimming left V 2 bases short and J 6 bases short, with 10 bases between. Looked up from germline, CDR1 is MNHNS and CDR2 is SASEGT. CDR3 length: 13 residues. The CDR3 here is CASSEYRQNGYTF. As DNA, the CDR3 is TGTGCCAGCAGTGAATATCGACAGAATGGCTACACCTTC.

The rearrangement links TRBV2 to TRBJ1-2, with D possibly being TRBD1 (6 bases). The CDR3 loop spans 14 amino acids. Deletions cut 4 bases from V and 6 bases from J, with 15 bases between. CDR1 SNHLY and CDR2 FYNNEI come from the germline V gene. CDR3 DNA: TGTGCCAGCAGTGTGTCAGGGGCGTTTAATGGCTACACCTTC. Translating gives CASSVSGAFNGYTF.

This clone has only one observation. The chain is built from TRBV9 and TRBJ1-3; D might be TRBD1 (5 bases). The CDR3 is 15 amino acids. Trimming left V 4 bases short and J 0 bases short, with 11 bases between. In germline, CDR1 is SGDLS, CDR2 YYNGEE. CDR3 amino acids: CASSRGGGSGNTIYF. The CDR3 bases are TGTGCCAGCAGCCGGGGGGGTGGCTCTGGAAACACCATATATTTT.

This clone was recorded once. The CDR3 region is CASSLVSRTGELFF. As DNA, the CDR3 is TGTGCCAGCAGCTTAGTATCGAGGACCGGGGAGCTGTTTTTT. The J gene is TRBJ2-2, the V gene TRBV13, with D unresolved. V lost 1 base and J lost 5, with 8 bases in between. The CDR3 covers 14 residues. The germline CDR1 and CDR2 sequences are PRHDT and FYEKMQ (reference sequence).

V is TRBV2 and J is TRBJ1-2, with D possibly matching TRBD1 (5 bases). This CDR3 is 16 amino acids long. V lost 0 bases, J lost 4 bases, and 15 bases lay in between. The germline V gene encodes CDR1 SNHLY and CDR2 FYNNEI. The CDR3, as DNA: TGTGCCAGCAGTGAAGCGCTTGGTTCTCAGGGCTATGGCTACACCTTC. Protein sequence: CASSEALGSQGYGYTF.

This sequence joins TRBV27 and TRBJ1-5; D not certain. V was shortened by 4 bases and J by 0 bases, with 4 bases between the two germline ends. The CDR3 consists of 13 residues. In germline, CDR1 is MNHEY, CDR2 SMNVEV (reference sequence). Here the CDR3 reads CASSSYSNQPQHF. CDR3 bases: TGTGCCAGCAGTTCCTATAGCAATCAGCCCCAGCATTTT.

This clone has just a few counts. The chain is built from TRBV27 and TRBJ2-1, with 10 nucleotides matching TRBD2. Germline V gene lookup returns CDR1 MNHEY and CDR2 SMNVEV (reference sequence). V lost 3 bases to trimming and J lost 7 bases; unmatched junction nucleotides: 9. The CDR3 loop spans 16 amino acids. This chain's CDR3 is CASSFLSGGAGNEQFF. CDR3 coding DNA: TGTGCCAGCAGTTTTCTAAGCGGGGGGGCCGGAAATGAGCAGTTCTTC.

The V call is TRBV27, the J call TRBJ2-3; TRBD2 is a possible D gene (6 bases). V shed 2 bases and J shed 0 bases, with 6 bases lying between them. The CDR3 runs to 14 residues. Germline loops: CDR1 MNHEY, CDR2 SMNVEV (reference sequence). The CDR3 here is CASSLSGSTDTQYF. CDR3 DNA sequence: TGTGCCAGCAGTTTAAGCGGGAGCACAGATACGCAGTATTTT.